The T cell receptor (beta chain) described here comes from a study of molecular identifiers for immune sequencing clone quantification. Study as a whole: Replicate RNA from roughly 21,000 or 96,000 naive CD8 T cells formed five aliquots; four were sequenced. Findings and caveats of the study: Clones that had above 20 RNA copies took up over 99% of effector molecules but under 1% in naive cells.

In its sample, this clonotype was seen a few times. Its antigen is currently unknown. One entry per CDR3 protein results from TCRdb running MiXCR on the PCR reads. The repertoire holds tens of thousands of distinct CDR3 sequences, with under 25% as singletons. Sequencing libraries of naive CD8 cells derived from approximately 20,000 to 1,000,000 sorted cells with 10%, 30% or 50% RNA. Sorting captured naive CD8 T cells as CD8+CD4-CCR7+CD45RA+. The CDR3 sequence is 12 residues long. From germline, CDR1 is DFQATT and CDR2 SNEGSKA (reference sequence). V was cut by 7 bases and J by 0 bases, with 10 bases left in between.

V gene TRBV20-1 combines with J gene TRBJ2-7, with no clear D. What was sequenced was naive CD8+ T cells from blood, with Jurkat cell RNA spiked in. Noted subset: FACS-sorted CD8+CD4-CCR7+CD45RA+ naive T cells. This receptor was obtained from a human donor in good health. Some libraries in this study had Jurkat cell RNA spiked in. The CDR3 reads CSGSESSYEQYF. The CDR3 bases are TGCAGTGGTTCTGAAAGCTCCTACGAGCAGTACTTC.